These 19 T cell receptor beta chains share one sample of origin, sequenced in a study of blood T cell repertoires in COVID-19 (dated by TCRdb to the early 2020s). The protocol used for the library was the immunoSEQ multiplex PCR assay. Imported from immuneACCESS, the table was reduced by TCRdb to in-frame sequences with V and J called. These copies leave out some clones; in studies compared against another copy, an unresolved V gene accounts for under half, and the cause of the remainder is not known. Across this sample there are 150,000 or so clones, with roughly four fifths seen only once. In total, the top ten clones hold roughly 3% of the sample. Specimen: peripheral blood. The receptors originated from an elderly woman with acute or convalescent COVID-19.

V is TRBV5-1 and J is TRBJ2-5; TRBD1 aligns across 7 bases. The germline V gene has CDR1 SGHRS and CDR2 YFSETQ. Trimming cost V 0 bases and J 4 bases; bases outside gene matches: 6. The CDR3 extends over 15 amino acids. The CDR3 loop is CASSLVGSGGETQYF. The CDR3 DNA follows: TGCGCCAGCAGCTTGGTGGGGTCAGGGGGAGAGACCCAGTACTTC.

As concerns this clone: An end of the junction differs from the germline gene, which may be a read error. CDR3 nucleotides: TGCAGTGCGGGACAGGGCGGGCAAAGGTTC. Translation: CSAGQGGQRF. The rearrangement joins TRBV20-1 to TRBJ1-2; TRBD1 aligns across 9 bases. This CDR3 is built from 10 residues. The germline V gene has CDR1 DFQATT and CDR2 SNEGSKA (reference sequence).

The rearrangement uses TRBV13 and TRBJ2-3; D uncertain. The CDR3 has 12 residues. Trimming pared 5 bases from V and 1 base from J, leaving 4 bases between. Germline V gene lookup returns CDR1 PRHDT and CDR2 FYEKMQ (reference sequence). CDR3 nucleotide sequence: TGTGCCAGCAGCCCCGGCACAGATACGCAGTATTTT. It specifies CASSPGTDTQYF.

The chain recombines TRBV10-2 with TRBJ1-1; D is possibly TRBD1 (6 bases). Looked up from germline, CDR1 is WSHSY and CDR2 is SAAADI. CDR3 length: 14 residues. Trimming shortened V by 0 bases and J by 7 bases, and 12 bases separated the two germline ends. CDR3 in DNA: TGCGCCAGCAGTGAGTCCAGGGGTAGAAATGAAGCTTTCTTT. This encodes CASSESRGRNEAFF.

This clone was seen only a few times. V gene TRBV6-5 combines with J gene TRBJ1-2, with TRBD1 identical over 7 bases. The CDR3 sequence is 14 residues long. Germline assignment: CDR1 MNHEY and CDR2 SVGAGI. V was pared by 6 bases and J by 4 bases, with 8 bases of the junction left unmatched. CDR3 protein: CASRVQGLTYGYTF. As DNA, the CDR3 is TGTGCCAGCAGGGTACAGGGGCTTACCTATGGCTACACCTTC.

The gene calls are TRBV5-6 and TRBJ2-7; a weak D match, TRBD1 (6 bases). The germline gives CDR1 SGHDT, CDR2 YYEEEE. The V end was cut by 0 bases, the J end by 3 bases, with 10 bases between. The CDR3 has 14 amino acids. The CDR3 protein is CASSLEQGLYEQYF. CDR3 nucleotides: TGTGCCAGCAGCTTGGAACAGGGTCTCTACGAGCAGTACTTC.

For the CDR3, the DNA is TGTGCCTGGGGGATGTTCGGAGATACGCAGTATTTT. It encodes CAWGMFGDTQYF. This chain uses TRBV30 with TRBJ2-3; D not resolved. V was cut by 5 bases and J by 5 bases, with 11 bases left in between. Germline V CDR1 and CDR2: GTSNPN, SVGIG (reference sequence). The CDR3 runs to 12 residues.

The chain's CDR3 is CASSYATGRRPYEQYF. In nucleotides, the CDR3 is TGTGCCAGCAGTTACGCGACAGGGCGAAGGCCCTACGAGCAGTACTTC. The rearrangement uses TRBV27 and TRBJ2-7, with 7 bases aligning to TRBD1. V was pared by 4 bases and J by 2 bases, with 11 bases of the junction left unmatched. Germline V gene sequence: CDR1 MNHEY, CDR2 SMNVEV (reference sequence). This CDR3 has 16 amino acids.

This clone turned up a few times. The chain uses TRBV12-3 or TRBV12-4 and TRBJ1-1; D ambiguous. The CDR3 runs 13 residues. V was trimmed by 3 bases and J by 0 bases, leaving 5 bases between them. CDR3 DNA: TGTGCCAGCAGTTTCCAGATGAACACTGAAGCTTTCTTT. Translated: CASSFQMNTEAFF.

This chain connects TRBV7-3 to TRBJ2-1; TRBD1 aligns across 8 bases. The trim removed 0 bases at V and 12 bases at J, leaving 4 bases unmatched. The V gene's germline CDR1 is SGHTA and CDR2 FQGTGA. CDR3 length: 13 amino acids. The CDR3 nucleotides read TGTGCCAGCAGCTTAACACTCGGACAGGGGCAGTTCTTC. It specifies CASSLTLGQGQFF.

DNA of the CDR3: TGTGCCAGCTCACCACAACAGGAGAACACTGAAGCTTTCTTT. Its protein is CASSPQQENTEAFF. The J gene is TRBJ1-1, the V gene TRBV18; possibly TRBD1 for D (5 bases). The CDR3 extends over 14 amino acids. From germline, CDR1 is KGHSH and CDR2 LQKENI. Trimming left V 1 base short and J 1 base short, with 7 bases between.

The J gene is TRBJ2-2, the V gene TRBV7-2; 10 nucleotides agree with TRBD1. The V segment lost 5 bases and the J segment 3 bases; nucleotides outside the gene matches: 3. The CDR3 extends over 15 amino acids. Germline values: CDR1 SGHTA, CDR2 FQGNSA. CDR3 in amino acids: CASSRGQGYTGELFF. In nucleotides, the CDR3 is TGTGCCAGCAGCAGGGGACAGGGGTACACCGGGGAGCTGTTTTTT.

The CDR3 sequence: CASSPSQGNTEAFF. CDR3 nucleotide sequence: TGTGCCAGCTCACCAAGTCAGGGGAACACTGAAGCTTTCTTT. The chain couples TRBV18 to TRBJ1-1, with D perhaps matching TRBD1 (5 bases). Germline CDR1 is KGHSH and CDR2 is LQKENI. The V end was cut by 2 bases, the J end by 1 base, with 8 bases between. This CDR3 is 14 amino acids long.

This sequence joins TRBV10-3 and TRBJ1-1; D gene uncertain. The CDR3 contains 14 residues. The V gene's germline CDR1 is ENHRY and CDR2 SYGVKD. V was clipped by 2 bases and J by 0 bases, with 7 bases between them. Here the CDR3 reads CAISENSLNTEAFF. The CDR3 DNA reads as TGTGCCATCAGTGAGAACAGTCTGAACACTGAAGCTTTCTTT.

The CDR3 DNA follows: TGTGCCATCAGTGAGTCCTATACAGGGGGTGAAGCTTTCTTT. This sequence encodes CAISESYTGGEAFF. The V and J genes are TRBV10-3 and TRBJ1-1; 8 nucleotides align to TRBD1. The ends lost 0 bases at V and 7 bases at J; junction bases unmatched: 4. There are 14 residues in the CDR3. Looked up from germline, CDR1 is ENHRY and CDR2 is SYGVKD.

CDR3 in amino acids: CASSPLDGGTYGYTF. CDR3 nucleotides: TGTGCCAGTAGTCCCCTGGACGGAGGGACGTATGGCTACACCTTC. The rearrangement joins TRBV19 to TRBJ1-2; maybe TRBD1 (5 bases). The CDR3 totals 15 residues. With 5 bases removed from V and 5 bases from J, the gap between germline ends came to 18 bases. CDR1 and CDR2 from the germline V gene are LNHDA and SQIVND (reference sequence).

The J gene is TRBJ1-6, the V gene TRBV9, with 8 bases identical to TRBD1. Per the germline V gene, CDR1 is SGDLS and CDR2 is YYNGEE. J was trimmed by 9 bases and V by 1 base; bases with no gene match: 6. This CDR3 comprises 15 residues. CDR3 loop: CASSVQDRVSSPLHF. For the CDR3, the DNA is TGTGCCAGCAGCGTACAGGACAGGGTATCTTCACCCCTCCACTTT. The full variable domain, with the rest looked up from reference TRBV9 and TRBJ1-6, is DSGVTQTPKHLITATGQRVTLRCSPRSGDLSVYWYQQSLDQGLQFLIQYYNGEERAKGNILERFSAQQFPDLHSELNLSSLELGDSALYFCASSVQDRVSSPLHFGNGTRLTVT.

The genes are TRBV4-2 and TRBJ1-2, with 10 positions matching TRBD1. CDR3 size: 14 residues. With V trimmed by 4 bases and J by 3 bases, 2 bases remained unmatched. The germline gives CDR1 LGHNA, CDR2 YNFKEQ. CDR3 loop: CASSRTGGDYGYTF. The CDR3 DNA reads as TGTGCCAGCAGCCGGACAGGGGGAGACTATGGCTACACCTTC.

This clone was recorded once. This sequence joins TRBV11-2 and TRBJ2-2, with a tentative D call TRBD2 (6 bases). The CDR3 consists of 16 residues. The V gene's germline CDR1 is SGHAT and CDR2 FQNNGV. The V and J ends lost 1 base and 6 bases respectively, with 15 bases between them. The CDR3 protein is CASSLADRSGPGELFF. In DNA, the CDR3 is TGTGCCAGCAGCTTAGCTGACCGGAGCGGGCCCGGGGAGCTGTTTTTT.